Following are 8 T cell receptor beta chains from one sample sequenced in a study of response to subunit inactivated influenza vaccine. TCRdb passed the RT-PCR reads through MiXCR, listing each CDR3 protein once. The sample holds about 480,000 distinct CDR3 sequences, roughly 27% seen once. The input for sequencing was CD4+ T cells sorted from PBMCs, taken less than 6 days after vaccination. The receptors stem from a man in his fifties or sixties who received an inactivated influenza vaccine.

The chain has TRBV6-2 or TRBV6-3 and TRBJ2-3, with unresolved D. V lost 2 bases to trimming and J lost 7 bases, with 7 bases between them. CDR1 is MNHEY and CDR2 is SVGEGT in the germline V gene. This CDR3 is 12 amino acids long. The CDR3 nucleotides read TGTGCCAGCAGTTACGTGGCAAATACGCAGTATTTT. The encoded protein is CASSYVANTQYF.

This clonotype came up a few times. The V gene is TRBV25-1, the J gene TRBJ1-3; D gene unclear. The CDR3 loop spans 16 amino acids. Per the germline V gene, CDR1 is MGHDK and CDR2 is SYGVNS. Trimming left V 5 bases short and J 0 bases short, with 14 bases between. The DNA of the CDR3 is TGTGCCAGCAGTAAGGGTCCGATCAGCTCTGGAAACACCATATATTTT. Translated: CASSKGPISSGNTIYF.

The chain has TRBV4-3 and TRBJ2-6; 10 nucleotides agree with TRBD1. V was pared by 4 bases and J by 4 bases, with 10 bases of the junction left unmatched. The CDR3 sequence is 18 residues long. From germline, CDR1 is LGHNA and CDR2 YSLEER. The CDR3 DNA reads TGCGCCAGCAGCCGGCAGGGACAGGGGATATCAGGGGCCAACGTCCTGACTTTC. Translating it yields CASSRQGQGISGANVLTF.

In nucleotides, the CDR3 is TGTGCCATCAGGGCAGGGACAGTGACCTACGAGCAGTACTTC. Amino acid sequence: CAIRAGTVTYEQYF. This chain joins TRBV10-3 and TRBJ2-7; 7 nucleotides align to TRBD1. The CDR3 runs to 14 residues. Germline CDR1 and CDR2: ENHRY and SYGVKD. The junction had 7 bases not matched to a gene; V was cut back by 6 bases and J by 2 bases.

The chain recombines TRBV28 with TRBJ1-1; D may be TRBD1 (5 bases). This CDR3 has 14 amino acids. V lost 3 bases, J lost 4 bases, and 12 bases lay in between. Germline-derived CDR1 and CDR2 are MDHEN and SYDVKM. The CDR3 region is CASSFGRAGTEAFF. The CDR3 nucleotides are TGTGCCAGCAGTTTTGGCAGGGCCGGCACTGAAGCTTTCTTT.

Many counts were recorded for this clonotype. J is TRBJ1-5 and V is TRBV7-2; D perhaps matches TRBD1 (6 bases). The V end was cut by 6 bases, the J end by 9 bases, with 15 bases between. Germline CDR1 reads SGHTA; CDR2 reads FQGNSA. The length of the CDR3 is 13 residues. The CDR3 spells CASRTGQGGPQHF. DNA of the CDR3: TGTGCCAGCAGGACCGGGCAAGGGGGGCCCCAGCATTTT.

In its sample, this clonotype was seen many times. The chain employs TRBV29-1 and TRBJ2-2; 9 nucleotides align to TRBD1. CDR1 and CDR2 (germline): SQVTM, ANQGSEA. The CDR3 length is 15 residues. Trimming removed 7 bases from V and 4 bases from J; junction bases left unmatched: 10. The CDR3 DNA sequence: TGCAGCGCACAGCGAGGGACAGGGAGCACCGGGGAGCTGTTTTTT. Amino acids: CSAQRGTGSTGELFF.

The chain joins TRBV20-1 to TRBJ2-1, with D perhaps given as TRBD1 or TRBD2 (5 bases each). There are 13 residues in the CDR3. The ends were cut back, 3 bases at V and 5 bases at J, with 11 bases in the middle. CDR1 and CDR2 (germline): DFQATT, SNEGSKA (reference sequence). CDR3 in amino acids: CSARWGSNNEQFF. The CDR3 coding sequence is TGCAGTGCTAGGTGGGGGAGCAACAATGAGCAGTTCTTC.